This TCR beta chain was observed in a study of identical twins (dated by TCRdb to 2015 to 2016). For context, the study as a whole: TCR alpha and beta repertoires from monozygotic twins, unrelated adults of various ages and cord blood were deep-sequenced to test whether fetal clonotypes persist. To rule out contamination, the twin experiments were replicated at different times with different library preparation protocols. Overall study outcomes, separate from this receptor: Because the same donors could not be followed over many years, the conclusions relied on cross-sectional statistical analysis. A weaker excess of twin sharing was found in beta out-of-frame sequences because the signal-to-noise ratio was lowered by fewer shared sequences. Out-of-frame TCR alpha sequences shared between twins showed an excess of low generation-probability sequences compared with coincidental sharing between unrelated individuals. Fewer insertions were carried by abundant cord blood beta clonotypes; a weaker similar trend was observed in young adult naive repertoires, while no such trend was observed in memory repertoires. Out-of-frame TCR alpha sharing in monozygotic twins was systematically underestimated by recombination models, whereas sharing between unrelated individuals was in agreement with the recombination models. Zero-insertion analyses could be partly confounded by invariant T cells such as MAIT and iNKT, though diverse VJ usage argued against such confounding for most clonotypes.

This clonotype was seen many times. Its specific antigen is unknown. Base qualities are missing; no much larger clone stands one base away. Only healthy Caucasian donors were included. Three pairs of female monozygotic twins, all aged about 18 to 30 years, were included in the twin cohort. Peripheral blood mononuclear cells were the source from which RNA for the TCR libraries was isolated. V is cut by 6 bases and J by 8 bases, and the space between the germline ends is 19 bases. The cysteine opens and the phenylalanine closes a CDR3 of 14 amino acids. The entry retains the CDR3 DNA only, 42 bases that are in frame from base 1. The library was produced with 5' RACE. The data were produced on an Illumina HiSeq 2000. Template switching added a universal primer binding site, and the final cDNA carried a unique molecular identifier that allowed TCR cDNA molecules to be counted accurately. First-strand cDNA for TCR alpha and beta chains was synthesized from specific primers in the conserved constant-segment region. To control for contamination, every cDNA library carried two barcodes: a SMART-Mk sample barcode plus Illumina barcodes. Two successive PCR steps introduced TruSeq adapter sequences along with Illumina sample barcodes. The TCR alpha and beta cDNA libraries were sequenced on the Illumina HiSeq platform using custom primers. The authors' pipeline ran thus. MiGEC processed the raw reads to extract unique molecular identifiers, while MiXCR was used to determine the CDR3 positions. For each individual, recombination models were inferred using an EM algorithm with the repgenHMM and IGoR tools. Shared clonotype analysis was performed with the tcR package in R, normalizing sharing by the product of cloneset sizes. To study raw recombination free of thymic and clonal selection effects, out-of-frame nonproductive sequences were analyzed. Clones were called with MiXCR by TCRdb after fastp trimmed the public reads at Q25, and only in-frame beta chains were retained. Rows matching on CDR3 protein sequence are summarized as one entry with the most common DNA and genes. The V and J calls and clone size come from TCRdb's table, not from the authors' own analysis. This sample holds about 890,000 distinct CDR3 sequences; roughly an eighth were observed only once. Around 1.5% of the sample lies in the top ten.

The sample was also linked to a second study, of yellow fever vaccine responses in identical twins. As the second publication notes: The authors reported that the T cell response to vaccination in identical twins appeared partly convergent and partly personalized. Focusing on identical twins, the study followed the T cell clones that responded to the vaccine, and did so with precision.

The rearranged segments are TRBV12-3 or TRBV12-4 and TRBJ1-1, with a weak D call of TRBD1 (6 bases match). Sequencing was performed on PBMCs. The TCR comes from a young woman in good health. The DNA sequence is as follows: TGTGCCAGCAGAACCATCCCAGGGGTCCGCGAAGCTTTCTTT. The translation is CASRTIPGVREAFF.